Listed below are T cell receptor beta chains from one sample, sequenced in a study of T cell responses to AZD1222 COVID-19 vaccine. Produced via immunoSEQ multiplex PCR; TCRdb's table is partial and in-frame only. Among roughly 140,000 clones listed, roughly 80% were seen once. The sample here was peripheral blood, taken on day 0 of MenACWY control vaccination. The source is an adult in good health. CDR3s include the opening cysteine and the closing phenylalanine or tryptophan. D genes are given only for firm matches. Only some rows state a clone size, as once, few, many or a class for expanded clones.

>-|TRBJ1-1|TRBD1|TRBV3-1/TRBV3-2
CASSHGVQGPMNTEAFF
TGTGCCAGCAGCCACGGAGTACAGGGGCCCATGAACACTGAAGCTTTCTTT
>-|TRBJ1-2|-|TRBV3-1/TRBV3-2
CASSPRGTQANYGYTF
TGTGCCAGCAGCCCTCGAGGGACACAGGCTAACTATGGCTACACCTTC
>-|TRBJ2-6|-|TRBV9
CASSPQTFFSGANVLTF
TGTGCCAGCAGCCCTCAGACTTTTTTCTCTGGGGCCAACGTCCTGACTTTC
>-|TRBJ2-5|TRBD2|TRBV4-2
CASSQAGLALYGETQYF
TGTGCCAGCAGCCAGGCTGGACTAGCACTATACGGAGAGACCCAGTACTTC
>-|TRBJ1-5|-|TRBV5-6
CASSLTGRSVSGNQPQHF
TGTGCCAGCAGCCTTACGGGACGGTCGGTTTCGGGCAATCAGCCCCAGCATTTT
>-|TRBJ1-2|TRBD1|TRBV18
CASSPGTGEYGYTF
TGTGCCAGCTCACCCGGGACAGGGGAATATGGCTACACCTTC
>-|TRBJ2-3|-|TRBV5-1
CASSRLEGPGRTDTQYF
TGCGCCAGCAGCCGCCTCGAGGGACCGGGGAGGACAGATACGCAGTATTTT
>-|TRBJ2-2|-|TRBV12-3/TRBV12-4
CARPTGELFF
TGTGCCCGTCCGACCGGGGAGCTGTTTTTT
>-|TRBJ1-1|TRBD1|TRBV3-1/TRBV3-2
CASSPGQQNTEAFF
TGTGCCAGCAGCCCGGGACAGCAGAACACTGAAGCTTTCTTT
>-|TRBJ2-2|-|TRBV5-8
CASSRGRGSAATGELFF
TGTGCCAGCAGCCGCGGACGGGGTTCGGCGGCCACCGGGGAGCTGTTTTTT
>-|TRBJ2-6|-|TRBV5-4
CASSFAGANVLTF
TGTGCCAGCAGCTTTGCTGGGGCCAACGTCCTGACTTTC
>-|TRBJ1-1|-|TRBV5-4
CASSTGTVNTEAFF
TGTGCCAGCAGCACCGGGACGGTTAACACTGAAGCTTTCTTT
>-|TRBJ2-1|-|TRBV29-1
CSVAGTSSYNEQFF
TGCAGCGTTGCAGGAACCAGCTCCTACAATGAGCAGTTCTTC
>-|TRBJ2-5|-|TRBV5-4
CASSLGEETQYF
TGTGCCAGCAGCTTGGGGGAAGAGACCCAGTACTTC
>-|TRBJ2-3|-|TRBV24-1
CATSAESVTQYF
TGTGCCACCAGTGCCGAGTCTGTCACGCAGTATTTT
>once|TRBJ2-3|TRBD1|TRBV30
CAGIAGGRYTQYF
TGTGCCGGCATCGCAGGGGGCCGGTATACGCAGTATTTT
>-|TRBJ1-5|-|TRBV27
CASSFRQYNQPQHF
TGTGCCAGCAGTTTTCGGCAGTACAATCAGCCCCAGCATTTT
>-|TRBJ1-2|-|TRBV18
CASSPSRDNHYTF
TGTGCCAGCTCACCTTCCCGGGACAACCACTACACCTTC
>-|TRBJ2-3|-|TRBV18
CASLDKTSTDTQYF
TGTGCCAGCTTGGACAAAACTAGCACAGATACGCAGTATTTT
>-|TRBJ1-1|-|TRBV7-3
CASSLYGGAEAFF
TGTGCCAGCAGCTTATATGGGGGGGCTGAAGCTTTCTTT
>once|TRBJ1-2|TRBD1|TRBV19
CASSIDWTGGFGNGYTF
TGTGCCAGTAGTATAGATTGGACAGGGGGTTTCGGGAATGGCTACACCTTC
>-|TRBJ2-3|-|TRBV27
CASRSLGRTDTQYF
TGTGCCAGCAGATCTCTCGGGCGGACAGATACGCAGTATTTT
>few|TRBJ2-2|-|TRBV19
CASSTNHGNTGELFF
TGTGCCAGTAGTACGAATCACGGGAACACCGGGGAGCTGTTTTTT
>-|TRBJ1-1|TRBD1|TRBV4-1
CASSQTGGGTEAFF
TGCGCCAGCAGCCAGACAGGGGGGGGCACTGAAGCTTTCTTT
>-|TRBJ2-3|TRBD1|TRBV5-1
CASSPMGQGAVRTDTQYF
TGCGCCAGCAGCCCGATGGGACAGGGAGCCGTTAGGACAGATACGCAGTATTTT
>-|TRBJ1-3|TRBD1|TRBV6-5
CASSFGWDSPTIYF
TGTGCCAGCAGTTTCGGATGGGACAGCCCGACCATATATTTT
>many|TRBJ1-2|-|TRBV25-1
CASSDPSQGGYTF
TGTGCCAGCAGTGACCCCTCTCAAGGCGGCTACACCTTC
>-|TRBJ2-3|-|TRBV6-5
CASSSVRRDTQYF
TGTGCCAGCAGTTCGGTCAGGCGAGATACGCAGTATTTT
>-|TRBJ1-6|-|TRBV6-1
CASSEGGRIGNSPLHF
TGTGCCAGCAGTGAAGGAGGGCGTATAGGCAATTCACCCCTCCACTTT
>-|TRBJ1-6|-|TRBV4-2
CASSQVISDEGSPLHF
TGTGCCAGCAGCCAAGTGATATCAGATGAAGGTTCACCCCTCCACTTT
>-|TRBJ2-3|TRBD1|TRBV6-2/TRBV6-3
CASSPQGAEDTQYF
TGTGCCAGCAGCCCACAGGGGGCGGAGGATACGCAGTATTTT
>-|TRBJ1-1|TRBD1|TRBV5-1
CASSWDRGEAFF
TGCGCCAGCAGCTGGGACAGGGGTGAAGCTTTCTTT
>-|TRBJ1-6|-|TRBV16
CASSQRVYSLRRTYNSPLHF
TGTGCCAGCAGCCAACGAGTCTATTCCCTCCGACGGACCTATAATTCACCCCTCCACTTT
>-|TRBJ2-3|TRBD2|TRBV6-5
CASQTGGSTDTQYF
TGTGCCAGTCAAACGGGAGGGAGCACAGATACGCAGTATTTT
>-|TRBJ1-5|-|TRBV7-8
CASSLGVDQPQHF
TGTGCCAGCAGCTTGGGGGTGGACCAGCCCCAGCATTTT
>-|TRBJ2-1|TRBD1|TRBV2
CASSGGTGSYNEQFF
TGTGCCAGCAGTGGCGGGACAGGGTCATACAATGAGCAGTTCTTC
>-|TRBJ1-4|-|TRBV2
CASNWVGEKLFF
TGTGCCAGCAACTGGGTTGGAGAAAAACTGTTTTTT
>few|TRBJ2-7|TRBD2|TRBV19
CASSRLARGKYEQYF
TGTGCCAGTAGTAGACTAGCGAGAGGAAAGTACGAGCAGTACTTC
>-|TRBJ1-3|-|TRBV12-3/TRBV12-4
CASSSPQDTIYF
TGTGCCAGCAGTTCCCCCCAGGACACCATATATTTT
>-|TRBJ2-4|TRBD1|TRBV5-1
CASSSIQGEENIQYF
TGCGCCAGCAGCAGTATACAGGGGGAGGAGAACATTCAGTACTTC
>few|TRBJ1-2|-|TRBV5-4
CASSLAHNYGYTF
TGTGCCAGCAGCTTGGCCCATAACTATGGCTACACCTTC
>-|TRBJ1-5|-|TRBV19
CASSTVGMPQHF
TGTGCCAGTAGTACCGTTGGGATGCCCCAGCATTTT
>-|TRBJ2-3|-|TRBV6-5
CASRATSDTQYF
TGTGCCAGCAGGGCCACATCGGATACGCAGTATTTT
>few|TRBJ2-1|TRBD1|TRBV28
CASSSLWDRGSQSSYNEQFF
TGTGCCAGCAGTTCCCTTTGGGACAGGGGTTCCCAAAGCTCCTACAATGAGCAGTTCTTC
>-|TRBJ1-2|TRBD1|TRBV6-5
CASSRRQGRGGYTF
TGTGCCAGCAGTCGGAGACAGGGGCGGGGTGGCTACACCTTC
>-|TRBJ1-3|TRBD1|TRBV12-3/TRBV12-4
CASTSTGGNTIYF
TGTGCCAGCACCTCGACAGGGGGAAACACCATATATTTT
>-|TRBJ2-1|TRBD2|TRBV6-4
CASSGGLARLNEQFF
TGTGCCAGCAGCGGGGGACTAGCCCGGCTCAATGAGCAGTTCTTC
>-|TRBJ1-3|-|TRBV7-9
CASSLQSSGNTIYF
TGTGCCAGCAGCTTACAGAGCTCTGGAAACACCATATATTTT
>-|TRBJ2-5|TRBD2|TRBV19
CASSKTRGGRETQYF
TGTGCCAGTAGCAAAACGCGGGGGGGCCGGGAGACCCAGTACTTC
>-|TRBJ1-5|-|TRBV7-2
CASSVGPSNQPQHF
TGTGCCAGCAGCGTGGGACCTAGCAATCAGCCCCAGCATTTT
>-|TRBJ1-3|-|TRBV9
CASSVGRKSGNTIYF
TGTGCCAGCAGCGTAGGGCGTAAGTCTGGAAACACCATATATTTT
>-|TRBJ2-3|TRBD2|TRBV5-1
CASSPTSGGAYTQYF
TGCGCCAGCAGCCCGACTAGCGGGGGGGCCTATACGCAGTATTTT
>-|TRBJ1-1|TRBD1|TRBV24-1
CATSDPTGGNTEAFF
TGTGCCACCAGTGACCCGACAGGGGGGAATACTGAAGCTTTCTTT
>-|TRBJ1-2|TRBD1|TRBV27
CASSSQKDRVLYGYTF
TGTGCCAGCAGTTCCCAAAAGGACAGGGTGCTATATGGCTACACCTTC
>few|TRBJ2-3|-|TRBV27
CASSSGQSPLGDTQYF
TGTGCCAGCAGTTCCGGACAGTCCCCTCTTGGGGATACGCAGTATTTT